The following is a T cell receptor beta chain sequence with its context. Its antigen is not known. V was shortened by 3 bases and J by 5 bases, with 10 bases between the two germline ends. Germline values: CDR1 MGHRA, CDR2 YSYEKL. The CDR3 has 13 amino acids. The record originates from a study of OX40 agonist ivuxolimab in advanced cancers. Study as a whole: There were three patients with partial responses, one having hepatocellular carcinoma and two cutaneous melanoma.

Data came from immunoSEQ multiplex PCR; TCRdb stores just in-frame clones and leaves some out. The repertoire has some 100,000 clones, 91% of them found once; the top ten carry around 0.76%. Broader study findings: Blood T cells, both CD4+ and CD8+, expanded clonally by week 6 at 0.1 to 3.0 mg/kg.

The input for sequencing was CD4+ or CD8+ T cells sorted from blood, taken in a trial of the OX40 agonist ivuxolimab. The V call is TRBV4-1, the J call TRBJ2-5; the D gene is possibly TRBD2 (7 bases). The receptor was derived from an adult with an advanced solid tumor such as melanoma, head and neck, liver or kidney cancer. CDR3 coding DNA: TGCGCCAGCAGCCAGGGGAGGGGGGAGACCCAGTACTTC. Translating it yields CASSQGRGETQYF.